Following are 23 T cell receptor beta chains from one sample sequenced in a study of cytomegalovirus exposure and HLA in healthy donors. Both 60 Vbeta primers and 13 Jbeta primers went into the PCR. Clones were read by immunoSEQ multiplex PCR, and TCRdb kept only the in-frame ones, dropping some. The table shows some 150,000 clones, with roughly 10% occurring only once. Material for sequencing was PBMCs. These receptors were obtained from a male donor in good health and CMV-seronegative.

This sequence joins TRBV2 and TRBJ2-5; 7 bases match TRBD2. The V gene end was trimmed by 6 bases and the J gene end by 1 base; junction bases not matched to a gene: 11. Per germline, CDR1 SNHLY and CDR2 FYNNEI. The CDR3 consists of 16 residues. Here the CDR3 DNA reads TGTGCCAGCAGCGAACCCCGACTAGCACGCCAAGAGACCCAGTACTTC. Its translation: CASSEPRLARQETQYF.

This clone turned up a few times. This chain connects TRBV7-8 to TRBJ2-7, with TRBD2 as a possible D gene (5 bases). Germline CDR1 reads SGHVS; CDR2 reads FQNEAQ. The V gene lost 4 bases and the J gene lost 12 bases, with 13 bases spanning the gap. The CDR3 loop spans 11 amino acids. CDR3 nucleotides: TGTGCCAGCAGCTCAGACTACGTATGGTACTTC. Amino acid sequence: CASSSDYVWYF.

This chain connects TRBV6-1 to TRBJ1-3; D uncertain. The CDR3 consists of 15 residues. Germline CDR1 MNHNS, CDR2 SASEGT. Deletions cut 5 bases from V and 2 bases from J, with 13 bases between. The CDR3, as DNA: TGTGCCAGCAGTCCCGGGAGACACCCTGGAAACACCATATATTTT. Translated, it gives CASSPGRHPGNTIYF.

The count of this clone is one. The chain couples TRBV15 to TRBJ2-3; 12 bases map to TRBD2. V gave up 3 bases and J gave up 4 bases; unmatched junction bases: 14. Looked up from germline, CDR1 is LNHNV and CDR2 is YYDKDF (reference sequence). The CDR3 is made up of 19 amino acids. The CDR3 loop reads CATSSYGLAGTGHADTQYF. CDR3 nucleotides: TGTGCCACCAGCAGCTACGGACTAGCGGGAACCGGTCACGCAGATACGCAGTATTTT.

This clone has just a few counts. This chain connects TRBV5-1 to TRBJ2-1; perhaps TRBD2 as D (5 bases). CDR1 and CDR2 from the germline V gene are SGHRS and YFSETQ. CDR3 size: 16 residues. The ends were cut back, 0 bases at V and 7 bases at J, with 17 bases in the middle. CDR3 coding DNA: TGCGCCAGCAGCTTGGCCGGTCTAGCTAACCGGAATGAGCAGTTCTTC. Translation gives CASSLAGLANRNEQFF.

The rearrangement joins TRBV9 to TRBJ2-1; D remains ambiguous. Trimming left V 3 bases short and J 5 bases short, with 6 bases between. The CDR3 covers 12 residues. Germline CDR1 SGDLS, CDR2 YYNGEE. CDR3: CASSARNNEQFF. The CDR3 nucleotides read TGTGCCAGCAGCGCCAGAAACAATGAGCAGTTCTTC.

This clone was seen a handful of times. The chain carries TRBV7-2 and TRBJ1-5; TRBD1 is a possible D gene (5 bases). CDR1 SGHTA and CDR2 FQGNSA come from the germline V gene. The V end lost 3 bases, the J end lost 4 bases, and 13 bases lay between the germline ends. The CDR3 is made up of 15 amino acids. CDR3 amino acids: CASSFSGLLNQPQHF. Here the CDR3 DNA reads TGTGCCAGCAGCTTCTCGGGACTCCTAAATCAGCCCCAGCATTTT. Variable domain in full (rest from reference TRBV7-2 and TRBJ1-5): GAGVSQSPSNKVTEKGKDVELRCDPISGHTALYWYRQSLGQGLEFLIYFQGNSAPDKSGLPSDRFSAERTGGSVSTLTIQRTQQEDSAVYLCASSFSGLLNQPQHFGDGTRLSIL.

This clone was seen repeatedly, ten times or more. The V and J genes are TRBV6-1 and TRBJ1-1; TRBD1 might be the D (6 bases). There are 15 residues in the CDR3. V dropped 1 base and J dropped 4 bases, with 13 bases sitting between them. CDR1 and CDR2 (germline): MNHNS, SASEGT. CDR3 DNA: TGTGCCAGCAGTGAAGGTGGGGAGGGGGGCACTGAAGCTTTCTTT. It is translated as CASSEGGEGGTEAFF.

The chain carries TRBV19 and TRBJ2-7, with D possibly matching TRBD1 (6 bases). The germline V gene encodes CDR1 LNHDA and CDR2 SQIVND (reference sequence). CDR3 length: 14 residues. Trimming left V 5 bases short and J 3 bases short, with 14 bases between. The CDR3 loop is CASSVQGSSYEQYF. In DNA, the CDR3 is TGTGCCAGTAGTGTACAGGGTTCTAGCTACGAGCAGTACTTC. Complete variable domain (other parts from reference TRBV19 and TRBJ2-7): DGGITQSPKYLFRKEGQNVTLSCEQNLNHDAMYWYRQDPGQGLRLIYYSQIVNDFQKGDIAEGYSVSREKKESFPLTVTSAQKNPTAFYLCASSVQGSSYEQYFGPGTRLTVT.

The chain combines TRBV4-1 with TRBJ1-1, with TRBD1 matching over 7 bases. The V gene end was trimmed by 3 bases and the J gene end by 7 bases; junction bases not matched to a gene: 5. The germline CDR1 and CDR2 sequences are MGHRA and YSYEKL. CDR3 size: 13 residues. CDR3 nucleotide sequence: TGCGCCAGCAGCCACCGACAGGGCTTTGAAGCTTTCTTT. Protein product: CASSHRQGFEAFF.

V is TRBV5-4 and J is TRBJ1-2; TRBD1 matches 8 bases. The junction had 2 bases not matched to a gene; V was cut back by 4 bases and J by 6 bases. The germline CDR1 and CDR2 sequences are SGHNT and YYREEE (reference sequence). This CDR3 is 12 amino acids long. The CDR3 DNA reads as TGTGCCAGCAGCCAGGGGGCGAATGGCTACACCTTC. Its translation is CASSQGANGYTF.

The rearrangement links TRBV5-4 to TRBJ1-2; D ambiguous. This CDR3 contains 13 residues. Germline V lookup: CDR1 SGHNT, CDR2 YYREEE (reference sequence). The V end was cut by 0 bases, the J end by 8 bases, with 11 bases between. In DNA, the CDR3 is TGTGCCAGCAGCTTGGCAGGTGCAGACGGCTACACCTTC. Translating gives CASSLAGADGYTF.

The chain is built from TRBV7-9 and TRBJ1-2; unclear D gene. Looked up from germline, CDR1 is SEHNR and CDR2 is FQNEAQ (reference sequence). This CDR3 comprises 14 residues. V lost 3 bases, J lost 2 bases, and 10 bases lay in between. The CDR3: CASSFRSMNYGYTF. CDR3 nucleotides: TGTGCCAGCAGCTTTCGGTCCATGAACTATGGCTACACCTTC.

The rearrangement links TRBV20-1 to TRBJ2-7; D unresolved. The V gene lost 4 bases and the J gene lost 2 bases, with 6 bases spanning the gap. The CDR3 contains 11 residues. From germline, CDR1 is DFQATT and CDR2 SNEGSKA (reference sequence). The CDR3 nucleotides are TGCAGTGCTACGCCTACCTACGAGCAGTACTTC. Translated: CSATPTYEQYF.

This clone was found a few times. The genes are TRBV28 and TRBJ1-5, with D possibly matching TRBD1 (5 bases). CDR1 and CDR2 (germline): MDHEN, SYDVKM. This CDR3 is built from 16 residues. Trimming took off 2 bases at V and 5 bases at J, with 16 bases between the two ends. CDR3 DNA: TGTGCCAGCAGTTTACCGGGCAGGGTAGGCGATCAGCCCCAGCATTTT. This translates into CASSLPGRVGDQPQHF.

This clone was seen more than once but under ten times. The chain has TRBV5-1 and TRBJ2-2; TRBD2 agrees at 11 bases. Germline CDR1 and CDR2: SGHRS and YFSETQ. The length of the CDR3 is 16 residues. V trimming: 4 bases; J trimming: 3 bases; junction bases outside the gene matches: 5. The CDR3 spells CASSAGLAGYTGELFF. The CDR3 DNA sequence: TGCGCCAGCAGCGCAGGACTAGCGGGCTACACCGGGGAGCTGTTTTTT. Using reference TRBV5-1 and TRBJ2-2 for the parts outside the CDR3, the full variable domain is KAGVTQTPRYLIKTRGQQVTLSCSPISGHRSVSWYQQTPGQGLQFLFEYFSETQRNKGNFPGRFSGRQFSNSRSEMNVSTLELGDSALYLCASSAGLAGYTGELFFGEGSRLTVL.

The genes are TRBV7-2 and TRBJ2-1; possible D gene TRBD1, 5 bases. Between the trimmed V and J ends, which lost 3 bases and 7 bases, there was a span of 16 bases. Germline assignment: CDR1 SGHTA and CDR2 FQGNSA. The CDR3 loop spans 15 amino acids. Here the CDR3 reads CASSFPLAGINEQFF. CDR3 sequence (DNA): TGTGCCAGCAGCTTCCCCCTGGCAGGGATTAATGAGCAGTTCTTC. The full variable domain, rest sourced from reference TRBV7-2 and TRBJ2-1, is GAGVSQSPSNKVTEKGKDVELRCDPISGHTALYWYRQSLGQGLEFLIYFQGNSAPDKSGLPSDRFSAERTGGSVSTLTIQRTQQEDSAVYLCASSFPLAGINEQFFGPGTRLTVL.

This clone came up a few times. The chain links TRBV4-3 to TRBJ1-6; possibly TRBD1 for D (5 bases). V lost 3 bases, J lost 10 bases, and 13 bases lay in between. The CDR3 consists of 14 residues. Germline V gives CDR1 LGHNA, CDR2 YSLEER. CDR3 nucleotides: TGCGCCAGCAGCCACCTCAGGGTTGGGTCACCCCTCCACTTT. Its translation is CASSHLRVGSPLHF.

The sample holds a few counts of this clone. The rearrangement links TRBV18 to TRBJ1-1, with D possibly being TRBD1 (5 bases). Between the trimmed V and J ends, which lost 3 bases and 3 bases, there was a span of 11 bases. Germline-derived CDR1 and CDR2 are KGHSH and LQKENI. The CDR3 extends over 14 amino acids. CDR3 in amino acids: CASSPREADTEAFF. The CDR3 DNA reads TGTGCCAGCTCACCCAGGGAGGCGGACACTGAAGCTTTCTTT.

This clone was seen a handful of times. CDR3 bases: TGTGCCATCAGTGGGACAGGGATCAGCACTGAAGCTTTCTTT. This encodes CAISGTGISTEAFF. The chain links TRBV10-3 to TRBJ1-1, with 8 nucleotides matching TRBD1. Looked up from germline, CDR1 is ENHRY and CDR2 is SYGVKD. The CDR3 is 14 amino acids. Germline trimming cut 4 bases from V and 4 bases from J; bases unmatched to any gene: 5.

This clone was counted a few times. This chain links TRBV2 with TRBJ2-3; a weak D match, TRBD1 (6 bases). CDR1 and CDR2 from the germline V gene are SNHLY and FYNNEI. Trimming removed 1 base at V and 10 bases at J, with 15 bases between. The CDR3 is 14 residues long. The CDR3 is CASSEDRVTTPQYF. CDR3 coding DNA: TGTGCCAGCAGTGAAGACAGGGTTACCACCCCGCAGTATTTT.

This clone was observed a few times. The chain employs TRBV9 and TRBJ2-7, with D perhaps matching TRBD1 (5 bases). Germline V gene lookup returns CDR1 SGDLS and CDR2 YYNGEE. There are 14 residues in the CDR3. V gave up 4 bases and J gave up 3 bases, with 14 bases separating them. The CDR3 nucleotides read TGTGCCAGCAGCCCGAGGACATCCGACTACGAGCAGTACTTC. This encodes CASSPRTSDYEQYF.

This chain joins TRBV20-1 and TRBJ2-5; D ambiguous. V lost 4 bases to trimming and J lost 1 base, with 4 bases between them. This CDR3 region has 11 residues. The germline CDR1 and CDR2 sequences are DFQATT and SNEGSKA (reference sequence). CDR3 coding DNA: TGCAGTGCTATATCCCAAGAGACCCAGTACTTC. This codes for CSAISQETQYF.